These 14 T cell receptor beta chains share one sample of origin, sequenced in a study of shared clonotypes between healthy human individuals (dated by TCRdb to the early 2020s). The library came from the immunoSEQ multiplex PCR assay. TCRdb took over this immuneACCESS table, retaining in-frame rearrangements with V and J assigned. Such tables are incomplete; in checked studies, under half of the missing clones stem from an unresolved V gene, and the remainder is unexplained. The sample includes roughly 600,000 clones, with roughly 98% observed a single time. The biggest ten clones account for approximately 0.3% of the sample. CD8 naive samples were obtained by positive selection for CCR7 among CD45RO-negative cells, yielding a CD45RA+CCR7+ population from which TemRA cells were excluded. Sequenced sample: naive CD8+ T cells sorted from blood. The cell subset or site label, read with the paper, signifies: CD45RA+CCR7+. These receptors were collected from a man aged 25 to 45 in good health.

This sequence joins TRBV7-9 and TRBJ1-4; maybe TRBD1 (5 bases). Trimming stripped 5 bases from V and 4 bases from J, with 11 bases between. The CDR3 contains 14 residues. Germline V gives CDR1 SEHNR, CDR2 FQNEAQ (reference sequence). The CDR3 loop is CASSLGDFNEKLFF. CDR3 sequence (DNA): TGTGCCAGCAGCCTAGGGGACTTTAATGAAAAACTGTTTTTT. The full variable domain, its missing parts supplied by reference TRBV7-9 and TRBJ1-4, is DTGVSQNPRHKITKRGQNVTFRCDPISEHNRLYWYRQTLGQGPEFLTYFQNEAQLEKSRLLSDRFSAERPKGSFSTLEIQRTEQGDSAMYLCASSLGDFNEKLFFGSGTQLSVL.

The chain uses TRBV4-1 and TRBJ2-1, with no clear D. The germline gives CDR1 MGHRA, CDR2 YSYEKL. V shed 1 base and J shed 7 bases, with 14 bases lying between them. This CDR3 has 15 amino acids. CDR3 loop: CASSQAADWDNEQFF. The CDR3 coding sequence is TGCGCCAGCAGCCAAGCCGCGGATTGGGATAATGAGCAGTTCTTC.

V and J are TRBV9 and TRBJ2-1; possibly TRBD2 for D (5 bases). Trimming took 0 bases from V and 3 from J, leaving 13 bases between them. CDR3 length equals 16 residues. From germline, CDR1 is SGDLS and CDR2 YYNGEE. The CDR3 DNA sequence: TGTGCCAGCAGCGTAGGGGTCGGACTGAACTACAATGAGCAGTTCTTC. This translates into CASSVGVGLNYNEQFF.

Remarks on this clone: Additional DNA sequences in this sample encode the identical CDR3. The genes are TRBV27 and TRBJ2-3, with D perhaps TRBD2 (6 bases). Germline V lookup: CDR1 MNHEY, CDR2 SMNVEV (reference sequence). This CDR3 comprises 15 residues. The V gene lost 2 bases and the J gene lost 6 bases, with 15 bases spanning the gap. As DNA, the CDR3 is TGTGCCAGCAGTTTAGGGGGGAGCGGAGCGGATACGCAGTATTTT. Translation: CASSLGGSGADTQYF.

The V and J genes are TRBV10-3 and TRBJ2-5; 14 positions match TRBD2. CDR3 length: 16 residues. Germline V gene sequence: CDR1 ENHRY, CDR2 SYGVKD. J was trimmed by 5 bases and V by 4 bases; bases with no gene match: 6. DNA of the CDR3: TGTGCCATCAGTGGACTAGCGGGAGGGGATGAGGAGACCCAGTACTTC. Amino acids: CAISGLAGGDEETQYF.

V usage is TRBV4-1 and J usage is TRBJ2-2, with a possible D match to TRBD2 (5 bases). This CDR3 has 15 amino acids. Trimming removed 4 bases at V and 6 bases at J, with 15 bases between. Germline loops: CDR1 MGHRA, CDR2 YSYEKL. In nucleotides, the CDR3 is TGCGCCAGCAGCCTCCACCTTAGCGAATCCGGGGAGCTGTTTTTT. The encoded protein is CASSLHLSESGELFF.

This chain links TRBV5-1 with TRBJ2-2, with D tentatively TRBD1 or TRBD2 (5 bases each). V gave up 1 base and J gave up 6 bases, with 13 bases separating them. Germline V lookup: CDR1 SGHRS, CDR2 YFSETQ. CDR3 length: 15 residues. DNA of the CDR3: TGCGCCAGCAGCTTGCTCTCAGGGACCGCCGGGGAGCTGTTTTTT. Translated: CASSLLSGTAGELFF.

This chain links TRBV25-1 with TRBJ2-7; D gene unclear. Per the germline V gene, CDR1 is MGHDK and CDR2 is SYGVNS. This CDR3 has 10 residues. Trimming pared 10 bases from V and 2 bases from J, leaving 6 bases between. In nucleotides, the CDR3 is TGTGCCACGGCCACCTACGAGCAGTACTTC. Its translation: CATATYEQYF.

The V call is TRBV19, the J call TRBJ2-1; no definite D call. CDR3 length: 15 amino acids. The germline V gene has CDR1 LNHDA and CDR2 SQIVND (reference sequence). Trimming removed 1 base at V and 7 bases at J, with 14 bases between. The CDR3 loop reads CASSIVTAPINEQFF. The CDR3 DNA follows: TGTGCCAGTAGTATAGTCACGGCTCCTATAAATGAGCAGTTCTTC.

The rearrangement links TRBV6-5 to TRBJ2-7, with a weak D call TRBD1 (6 bases). Trimming removed 3 bases at V and 5 bases at J, with 11 bases between. This CDR3 has 13 amino acids. Germline V gene data show CDR1 as MNHEY and CDR2 as SVGAGI. The CDR3: CASSYLGANEQYF. DNA of the CDR3: TGTGCCAGCAGTTATCTGGGGGCTAACGAGCAGTACTTC.

The chain employs TRBV28 and TRBJ2-1; 8 bases line up with TRBD2. V gave up 5 bases and J gave up 4 bases; unmatched junction bases: 7. This CDR3 spans 15 amino acids. Germline loops: CDR1 MDHEN, CDR2 SYDVKM. The CDR3 reads CASSPEREIYNEQFF. DNA for the CDR3: TGTGCCAGCAGTCCGGAGCGGGAGATTTACAATGAGCAGTTCTTC.

In its sample, this clone was seen once. The V and J genes are TRBV9 and TRBJ1-1; D is uncertain. The V gene lost 4 bases and the J gene lost 4 bases, with 11 bases spanning the gap. The V gene's germline CDR1 is SGDLS and CDR2 YYNGEE. CDR3 size: 13 residues. CDR3 protein: CASSSASGTEAFF. Written as DNA, the CDR3 is TGTGCCAGCAGCTCGGCCTCTGGCACTGAAGCTTTCTTT. The variable domain in full, with the rest retrieved from reference TRBV9 and TRBJ1-1, is DSGVTQTPKHLITATGQRVTLRCSPRSGDLSVYWYQQSLDQGLQFLIQYYNGEERAKGNILERFSAQQFPDLHSELNLSSLELGDSALYFCASSSASGTEAFFGQGTRLTVV.

V and J are TRBV28 and TRBJ2-7; 8 bases map to TRBD2. CDR1 and CDR2 (germline): MDHEN, SYDVKM. The CDR3 covers 16 residues. J gave up 4 bases and V 3 bases, and 11 bases lay outside the gene matches. The CDR3 region is CASSFRSGSASYEQYF. CDR3 sequence (DNA): TGTGCCAGCAGTTTTCGCAGCGGGAGTGCTAGTTACGAGCAGTACTTC.

A single count supports this clone. This sequence joins TRBV5-1 and TRBJ2-5, with 7 bases identical to TRBD1. After removal of 4 bases from V and 1 base from J, the junction contained 7 bases not matched to a gene. In germline, CDR1 is SGHRS, CDR2 YFSETQ. The CDR3 totals 15 residues. The CDR3 is CASSIRGPIQETQYF. CDR3 DNA: TGCGCCAGCAGCATTAGGGGGCCCATCCAAGAGACCCAGTACTTC.